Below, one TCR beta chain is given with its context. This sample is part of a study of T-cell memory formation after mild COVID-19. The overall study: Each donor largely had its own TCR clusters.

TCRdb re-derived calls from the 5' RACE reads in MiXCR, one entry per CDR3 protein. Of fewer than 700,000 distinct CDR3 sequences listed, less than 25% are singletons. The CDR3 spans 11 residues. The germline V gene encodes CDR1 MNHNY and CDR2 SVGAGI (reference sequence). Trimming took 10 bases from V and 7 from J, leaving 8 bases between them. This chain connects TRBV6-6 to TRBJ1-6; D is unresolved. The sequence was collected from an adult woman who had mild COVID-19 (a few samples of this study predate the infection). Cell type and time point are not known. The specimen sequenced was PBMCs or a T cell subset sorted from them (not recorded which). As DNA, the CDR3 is TGTGCCACCTCGGGAAATTCACCCCTCCACTTT. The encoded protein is CATSGNSPLHF.